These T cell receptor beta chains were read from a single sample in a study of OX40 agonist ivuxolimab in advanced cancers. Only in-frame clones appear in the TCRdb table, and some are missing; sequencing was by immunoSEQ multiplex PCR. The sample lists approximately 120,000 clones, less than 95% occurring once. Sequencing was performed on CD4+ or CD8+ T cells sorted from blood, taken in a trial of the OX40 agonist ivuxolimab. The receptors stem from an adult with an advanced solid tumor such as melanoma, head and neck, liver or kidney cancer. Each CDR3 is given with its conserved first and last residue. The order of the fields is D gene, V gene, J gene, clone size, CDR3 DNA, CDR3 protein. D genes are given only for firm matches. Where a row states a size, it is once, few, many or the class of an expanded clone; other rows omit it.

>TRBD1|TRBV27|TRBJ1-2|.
TGTGCCAGCAGTTTATATGGGGACAGGGGGTCTGGCTACACCTTC
CASSLYGDRGSGYTF
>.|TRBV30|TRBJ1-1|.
TGTGCCTGGAGCTCCCGCGTCCCTGAAGCTTTCTTT
CAWSSRVPEAFF
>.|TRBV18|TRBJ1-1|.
TGTGCCAGCTCACCCGACCGGTACACTGAAGCTTTCTTT
CASSPDRYTEAFF
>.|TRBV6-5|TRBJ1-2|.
TGTGCCAGCAGGAAGGGGGTGGGCTACACCTTC
CASRKGVGYTF
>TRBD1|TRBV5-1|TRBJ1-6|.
TGCGCCAGCAGCTTGGACGGGACAGTTGATTCACCCCTCCACTTT
CASSLDGTVDSPLHF
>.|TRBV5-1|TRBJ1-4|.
TGCGCCAGCAGCATGACATCTGCTAATGAAAAACTGTTTTTT
CASSMTSANEKLFF
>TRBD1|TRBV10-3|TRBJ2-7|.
TGTGCCATCGGTAGACAGGGGGTTTCCTACGAGCAGTACTTC
CAIGRQGVSYEQYF
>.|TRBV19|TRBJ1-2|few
TGTGCCAGTAGAAGGACAGTTAACTATGGCTACACCTTC
CASRRTVNYGYTF
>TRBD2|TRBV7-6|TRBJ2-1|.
TGTGCCAGCAGCTTACTGTTTGGCGGGAGCTACAATGAGCAGTTCTTC
CASSLLFGGSYNEQFF
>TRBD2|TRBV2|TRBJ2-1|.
TGTGCCAGCAGTCGGACTAGCGAGGTTACTGAGCAGTTCTTC
CASSRTSEVTEQFF
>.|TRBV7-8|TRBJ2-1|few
TGTGCCAGCAGCTTTTGGTTAATCGCTTTCTACAATGAGCAGTTCTTC
CASSFWLIAFYNEQFF
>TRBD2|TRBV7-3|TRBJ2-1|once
TGTGCCAGCAGCTCCAGACTAGCGGGTTCTTACAATGAGCAGTTCTTC
CASSSRLAGSYNEQFF
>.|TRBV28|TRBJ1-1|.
TGTGCCAGCAGCTCACCGAACACTGAAGCTTTCTTT
CASSSPNTEAFF
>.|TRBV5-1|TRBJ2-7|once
TGCGCCAGCAGCCTGCGAGGAGGCGAGCAGTACTTC
CASSLRGGEQYF
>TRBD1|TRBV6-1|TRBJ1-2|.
TGTGCCAGCAGCCAGGACAGGGATAACTATGGCTACACCTTC
CASSQDRDNYGYTF
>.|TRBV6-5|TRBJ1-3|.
TGTGCCAGCGGGGTGGGTGGCGGAAACACCATATATTTT
CASGVGGGNTIYF
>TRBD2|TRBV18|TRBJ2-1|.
TGTGCCAGCTCACCCCTAGCGGGATCCTACAATGAGCAGTTCTTC
CASSPLAGSYNEQFF
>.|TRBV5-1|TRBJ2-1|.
TGCGCCAGCAGCCCAGGGGTAAGTGCCTACAATGAGCAGTTCTTC
CASSPGVSAYNEQFF
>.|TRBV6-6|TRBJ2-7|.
TGTGCCAGCAGTTTAGAGTCCTACGAGCAGTACTTC
CASSLESYEQYF
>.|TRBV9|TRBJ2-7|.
TGTGCCAGCAGCGTAGCGGGACGGGCCAACTCCTACGAGCAGTACTTC
CASSVAGRANSYEQYF
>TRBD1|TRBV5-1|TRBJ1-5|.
TGCGCCAGCAGCTTAGGACAGGATAATCAGCCCCAGCATTTT
CASSLGQDNQPQHF
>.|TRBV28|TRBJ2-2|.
TGTGCCAGCAGTTTAGCTTCCGCCGCTGGGAACACCGGGGAGCTGTTTTTT
CASSLASAAGNTGELFF
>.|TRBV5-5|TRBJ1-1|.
TGTGCCAGCAGCCCAACACAGGGCGTCCTGACCACTGAAGCTTTCTTT
CASSPTQGVLTTEAFF
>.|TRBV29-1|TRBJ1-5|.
TGCAGCGTTAGGTCCAGGGTGGATCAGCCCCAGCATTTT
CSVRSRVDQPQHF
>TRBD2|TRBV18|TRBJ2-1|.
TGTGCCAGCTCATCCCTGGGCAGCGGGATTAGCTCCTACAATGAGCAGTTCTTC
CASSSLGSGISSYNEQFF
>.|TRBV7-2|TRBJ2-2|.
TGTGCCAGCAGCTTAGGGGTGTGGGCCGGGGAGCTGTTTTTT
CASSLGVWAGELFF
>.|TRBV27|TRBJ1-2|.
TGTGCCAGCAGTCCGACACAGGGAAGGGGGACTAACTATGGCTACACCTTC
CASSPTQGRGTNYGYTF
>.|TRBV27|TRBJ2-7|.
TGTGCCAGCAGCTTGGGACCTGGCGCGGAGAGCTACGAGCAGTACTTC
CASSLGPGAESYEQYF
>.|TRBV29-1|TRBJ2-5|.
TGCAGCGTTGAGTCCGGGCCCAAAGAGACCCAGTACTTC
CSVESGPKETQYF
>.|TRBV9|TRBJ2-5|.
TGTGCCAGCACCCAAGATGGGGGACAAGAGACCCAGTACTTC
CASTQDGGQETQYF
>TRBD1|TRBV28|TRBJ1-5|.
TGTGCCAGCTGGTCAGGGGGCGCGGGCAATCAGCCCCAGCATTTT
CASWSGGAGNQPQHF
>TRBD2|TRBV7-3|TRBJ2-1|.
TGTGCCAGCAGCTTAACCGGACTAGCGGGACTGTCGTATGAGCAGTTCTTC
CASSLTGLAGLSYEQFF